Given below is one T cell receptor (beta chain) in context. Its antigen remains unknown. Amplification used 60 Vbeta primers and 13 Jbeta primers. Profiling relied on immunoSEQ multiplex PCR, and the TCRdb table lists in-frame clones only, not all of them. Of 100,000 to 150,000 clones listed, about 85% are singletons. This entry is derived from a study of cytomegalovirus exposure and HLA in healthy donors. Study-wide findings and caveats: Association of approximately 16,000 TCR beta sequences with HLA alleles was found at 0.05 false discovery rate in a later analysis. In a later analysis, TCR beta V- and J-gene trimming was associated with a missense DCLRE1C variant. Cytomegalovirus status was reportedly diagnosed by the classifier with high sensitivity and specificity. Confirmation was obtained in vitro that a few CMV-associated chains are specific for CMV antigens.

The CDR3 consists of 14 residues. V was trimmed by 3 bases and J by 0 bases, leaving 9 bases between them. Germline V lookup: CDR1 ENHRY, CDR2 SYGVKD. The TCR sequence derives from a man between 18 and 29 years old in good health and CMV-seropositive. Material for sequencing was PBMCs. The rearrangement links TRBV10-3 to TRBJ2-7; D not resolved. DNA for the CDR3: TGTGCCATCAGTGAATATCGCAGCTCCTACGAGCAGTACTTC. This sequence encodes CAISEYRSSYEQYF.